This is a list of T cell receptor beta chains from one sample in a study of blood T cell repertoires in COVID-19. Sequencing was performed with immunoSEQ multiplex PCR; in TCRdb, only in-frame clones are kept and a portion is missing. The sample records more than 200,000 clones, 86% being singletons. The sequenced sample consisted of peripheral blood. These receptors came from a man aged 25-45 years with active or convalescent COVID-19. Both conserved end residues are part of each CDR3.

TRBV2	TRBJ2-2	CASRVGLAGAGELFF
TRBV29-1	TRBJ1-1	CSVHTRAGNTEAFF
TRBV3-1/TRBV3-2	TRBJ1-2	CAARQGHMAWTF
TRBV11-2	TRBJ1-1	CAIQPLGTVNTEAFF
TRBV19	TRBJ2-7	CASSIPGENYEQYF
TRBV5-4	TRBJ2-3	CASSIARGLAGATTDTQYF
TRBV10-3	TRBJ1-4	CAISGATNEKLFF
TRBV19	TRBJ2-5	CASSVDRAQETQYF
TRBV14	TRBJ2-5	CASSQGLGAGETQYF
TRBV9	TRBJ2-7	CASRGTGVEQYF
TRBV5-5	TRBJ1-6	CATTTGTDDSPLHF
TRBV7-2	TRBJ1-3	CASSFRTGSGNTIYF
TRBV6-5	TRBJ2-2	CASSSPSGGSGELFF
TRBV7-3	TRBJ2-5	CASSPQTSGDPETQYF
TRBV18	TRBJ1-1	CASSPVRQTTTFMNTEAFF
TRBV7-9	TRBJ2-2	CASSLGQGGTGELFF
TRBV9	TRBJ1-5	CASSPGQGNQPQHF
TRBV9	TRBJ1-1	CASSDQTGLAFF
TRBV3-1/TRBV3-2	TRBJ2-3	CASSQGWASGGADTQYF
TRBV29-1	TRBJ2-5	CSVSGTGKETQYF
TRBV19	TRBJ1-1	CASSLGTGAENTEAFF
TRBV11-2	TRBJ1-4	CASSSTGVNEKLFF
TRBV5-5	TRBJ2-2	CASSLGAGVSTGELFF
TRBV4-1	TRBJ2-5	CASSQDPGAVETQYF
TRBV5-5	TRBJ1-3	CASSRTEVTGNTIYF
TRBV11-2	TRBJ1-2	CASSLDSVGAYGYTF
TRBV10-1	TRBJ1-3	CASSERSGVGGNTIYF
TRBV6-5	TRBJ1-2	CASSYSLGAHGGYTF
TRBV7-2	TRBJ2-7	CASSLTSGGSYEQYF
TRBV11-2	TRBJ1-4	CASSLGFNRATATNEKLFF
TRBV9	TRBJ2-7	CASSDRVYGEQYF
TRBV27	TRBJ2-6	CASTKTGGGANVLTF
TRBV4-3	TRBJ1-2	CASSQDWAGGGYTF
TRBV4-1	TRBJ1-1	CASSQVIEGEAGNTEAFF
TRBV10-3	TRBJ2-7	CATQSGTSGPYEQYF
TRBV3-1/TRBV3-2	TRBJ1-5	CASSQDVSQPQHF
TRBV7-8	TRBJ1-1	CASSLAGGVETEAFF
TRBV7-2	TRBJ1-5	CASSLAGGGYQPQHF
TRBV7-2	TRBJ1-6	CASSPIGGWNSPLHF
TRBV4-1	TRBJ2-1	CASSQDRGLADEQFF
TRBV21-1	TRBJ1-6	CASSKARQGRDSYNSPLHF
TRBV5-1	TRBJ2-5	CASSPGTGGETQYF
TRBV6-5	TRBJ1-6	CASIAGLNSPLHF
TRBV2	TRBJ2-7	CASRGTGAYEQYF
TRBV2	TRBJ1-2	CASSDRGYGYTF
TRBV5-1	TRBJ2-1	CASSRSPTSGGALYNEQFF
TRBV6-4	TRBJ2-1	CASSAGGGEYNEQFF
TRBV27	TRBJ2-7	CASSAGIFYEQYF
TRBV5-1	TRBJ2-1	CASSREQDREQFF
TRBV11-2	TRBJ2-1	CASSWSAEQFF
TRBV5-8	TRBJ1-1	CASSSDIPRNTEAFF
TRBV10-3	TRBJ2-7	CAISESQGLGEQYF
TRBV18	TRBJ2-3	CASSPLAGGRSTDTQYF
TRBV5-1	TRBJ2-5	CASSFNGGVGETQYF
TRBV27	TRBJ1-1	CASSFQDSSTEAFF
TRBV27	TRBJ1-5	CASRQQGWGSDQPQHF
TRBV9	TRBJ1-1	CASSAEFRGGEAFF
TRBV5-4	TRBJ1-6	CASSEARRTYNSPLHF
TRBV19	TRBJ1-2	CASGIQGYGYTF